The 5 T cell receptor beta chains listed next were all sequenced from one sample in a study of post-analysis software for immune sequencing data. Study-level results: Five or six TRBV segments were significantly more frequent in patients than in controls. TRBV5-6, TRBV5-1 and TRBV20-1 were among these segments.

Antigen specificity for these receptors is unknown. Unique molecular identifiers were present in the TCR beta cDNA libraries. From the PCR reads, TCRdb called clonotypes with MiXCR, one entry per CDR3 protein. The table shows roughly 200,000 distinct CDR3 sequences, with 25% to 30% occurring only once. Sequenced sample: blood. These receptors originate from a girl aged 2-17 years with multiple sclerosis.

There are a few counts of this clonotype. J is TRBJ2-5 and V is TRBV7-6; TRBD2 aligns across 7 bases. The CDR3 totals 15 residues. With 3 bases clipped from V and 1 base from J, the junction kept 5 bases outside the gene matches. The V gene's germline CDR1 is SGHVS and CDR2 FNYEAQ. The CDR3 loop reads CASSFGGVIQETQYF. The CDR3 DNA is TGTGCCAGCAGCTTTGGGGGGGTGATCCAAGAGACCCAGTACTTC.

This clonotype was seen many times. V and J are TRBV29-1 and TRBJ2-7; the match to TRBD1 covers 8 bases. The CDR3 loop spans 12 amino acids. Germline assignment: CDR1 SQVTM and CDR2 ANQGSEA. The V gene end was trimmed by 7 bases and the J gene end by 4 bases; junction bases not matched to a gene: 6. CDR3 bases: TGCAGCGCCCAGACAGGGGCGTACGAGCAGTACTTC. Protein sequence: CSAQTGAYEQYF.

The table lists this clonotype with many counts. The rearrangement links TRBV4-1 to TRBJ1-2; D remains ambiguous. This CDR3 contains 13 residues. Germline CDR1 is MGHRA and CDR2 is YSYEKL. V shed 4 bases and J shed 6 bases, with 12 bases lying between them. In nucleotides, the CDR3 is TGCGCCAGCAGCCCGACAAGGGAGGATGGCTACACCTTC. Translating it yields CASSPTREDGYTF.

The chain couples TRBV27 to TRBJ2-1; 8 nucleotides agree with TRBD2. This CDR3 comprises 14 residues. Trimming removed 0 bases from V and 7 bases from J; junction bases left unmatched: 2. The V gene's germline CDR1 is MNHEY and CDR2 SMNVEV (reference sequence). CDR3 in amino acids: CASSLSASGNEQFF. As DNA, the CDR3 is TGTGCCAGCAGTTTATCGGCTAGCGGGAATGAGCAGTTCTTC.

With respect to this clonotype: A much larger clone lies a single base off, so this may be a read error. The chain has TRBV11-2 and TRBJ2-3, with D perhaps matching TRBD1 (6 bases). CDR1 SGHAT and CDR2 FQNNGV come from the germline V gene. This CDR3 has 16 amino acids. The DNA for the CDR3 is TGTGCCAGCAACTTAGGACAGACCCTCTTCACAGATACGCAGTATTTT. Translated: CASNLGQTLFTDTQYF.